The clone carrying this TCR beta chain has a handful of counts. Participants' own reports of clinical history determined their cohort assignment. Original data processing: Amplification from reference gene primers served as the basis for estimated nucleated cell counts. TCRdb's table, derived via immunoSEQ multiplex PCR, lists solely in-frame clones and lacks some. Clone size and V and J calls were adopted from that table, with D and trimming inferred from the DNA. This sample has 250,000 to 300,000 clones, with approximately 91% found just once. The data were taken from a study of blood T cell repertoires in COVID-19. About the study: COVID-19 samples from acute and convalescent phases originated in the United States, Italy and Spain.

CDR1 and CDR2 (germline): SGHTA, FQGNSA. V was clipped by 3 bases and J by 3 bases, with 8 bases between them. CDR3 length: 13 amino acids. The chain joins TRBV7-2 to TRBJ1-2, with D possibly matching TRBD1 (5 bases). The clonotype originates from a woman aged 40-49 years with acute COVID-19. The sequenced sample was PBMCs or T cells enriched from blood (not recorded which). The CDR3 DNA reads as TGTGCCAGCAGCTTGGGGGGGGACTATGGCTACACCTTC. Residues: CASSLGGDYGYTF.